This T cell receptor (beta chain) was found in a study of blood T cell repertoires in COVID-19. As for the study in general: The United States, Italy and Spain supplied acute and convalescent COVID-19 samples. PBMCs, B-cell-depleted T cells, or T cells were the source of the cDNA or gDNA that made up the material.

This clone was counted between two and nine times. Original processing notes: Researchers report that nucleated cell counts were estimated from reference gene primer amplification. Clones were read by immunoSEQ multiplex PCR, and TCRdb kept only the in-frame ones, dropping some. V and J calls plus clone size are reproduced from that table; the DNA served to infer D and trimming. The sample includes roughly 72,000 clones, roughly 78% of them seen just once. Germline CDR1 and CDR2: MGHDK and SYGVNS. V lost 7 bases to trimming and J lost 7 bases, with 16 bases between them. There are 13 residues in the CDR3.

This chain links TRBV25-1 with TRBJ1-1; possible D gene TRBD1, 6 bases. Sequenced input: peripheral blood. The sequence was obtained from a woman aged 80 or over with active or convalescent COVID-19. The DNA of the CDR3 is TGTGCCAGCAAAAGACGAGGGGGTTATGAAGCTTTCTTT. Amino acids: CASKRRGGYEAFF.